Sequencing of this TCR beta chain was carried out in a study of T-cell memory formation after mild COVID-19. Each CDR3 protein is one row after TCRdb ran MiXCR on the 5' RACE reads. The sample carries roughly 200,000 distinct CDR3 sequences, 15% to 20% recorded once. Study-wide findings and caveats: Clones shrinking between day 15 and 85 showed a balanced CD4/CD8 split, and those that grew later tilted toward CD4+.

As concerns this clonotype: Antigen: not known.

The CDR3 consists of 13 residues. V shed 5 bases and J 6 bases; nucleotides not matched to a gene: 9. Germline assignment: CDR1 DFQATT and CDR2 SNEGSKA (reference sequence). The material sequenced was PBMCs or a T cell subset sorted from them (not recorded which). The TCR originated in an adult woman who had mild COVID-19 (a few samples of this study predate the infection). Cell type and time point are not known. The genes are TRBV20-1 and TRBJ1-1, with TRBD1 matching 7 bases. CDR3 loop: CSASKTGIAEAFF. In DNA, the CDR3 is TGCAGTGCTTCCAAGACAGGGATCGCTGAAGCTTTCTTT.